Presented here are 26 T cell receptor beta chains from one specimen sequenced in a study of shared clonotypes between healthy human individuals. Clones were sequenced by immunoSEQ multiplex PCR, and TCRdb holds only the in-frame ones, with some missing. The sample carries over a million clones, approximately 78% recorded once. Sequencing was performed on memory CD4+ T cells from PBMCs. Sample subset: CD45RA-negative fraction. These receptor sequences come from a man younger than 35 in good health. Some clones in this sample may be carry-over from other donors' samples.

A few counts support this clone. The same CDR3 also results from other DNA sequences found in this sample. This sequence joins TRBV5-1 and TRBJ2-7; 9 positions match TRBD1. CDR3 size: 15 residues. In germline, CDR1 is SGHRS, CDR2 YFSETQ. Trimming cost V 1 base and J 4 bases; bases outside gene matches: 6. The DNA of the CDR3 is TGCGCCAGCAGCTTGAGCGGGACAGGGTCTTACGAGCAGTACTTC. This codes for CASSLSGTGSYEQYF.

Comments on this clone: Other DNA sequences within the sample encode an identical CDR3. V usage is TRBV7-9 and J usage is TRBJ1-2, with D maybe TRBD1 (6 bases). The V end was cut by 0 bases, the J end by 4 bases, with 12 bases between. CDR1 and CDR2 from the germline V gene are SEHNR and FQNEAQ (reference sequence). The CDR3 has 15 amino acids. The CDR3: CASSLADRGGYGYTF. The CDR3 nucleotides read TGTGCCAGCAGCTTAGCGGACAGAGGCGGCTATGGCTACACCTTC.

With respect to this clone: Other DNA sequences in the same sample also yield this CDR3. CDR3 sequence: CASSLGSNYGYTF. The CDR3 bases are TGTGCCAGCAGCTTAGGGTCTAACTATGGCTACACCTTC. The chain joins TRBV5-4 to TRBJ1-2; no clear D gene. The length of the CDR3 is 13 residues. Looked up from germline, CDR1 is SGHNT and CDR2 is YYREEE (reference sequence). V lost 2 bases to trimming and J lost 0 bases, with 5 bases between them.

J is TRBJ2-7 and V is TRBV28; tentatively, D is TRBD1 (5 bases). The ends were cut back, 3 bases at V and 4 bases at J, with 13 bases in the middle. This CDR3 has 14 amino acids. Germline assignment: CDR1 MDHEN and CDR2 SYDVKM. CDR3 sequence: CASSFRARVYEQYF. CDR3 in DNA: TGTGCCAGCAGTTTCCGGGCCAGGGTTTACGAGCAGTACTTC.

This chain connects TRBV7-2 to TRBJ1-1; 7 bases fit TRBD1. CDR1 SGHTA and CDR2 FQGNSA come from the germline V gene. V trimming: 5 bases; J trimming: 3 bases; junction bases outside the gene matches: 6. This CDR3 contains 14 residues. CDR3 residues: CASSQGTAYTEAFF. The CDR3 DNA reads TGTGCCAGCAGCCAGGGGACAGCCTACACTGAAGCTTTCTTT. Combining the CDR3 with reference TRBV7-2 and TRBJ1-1 gives the whole variable domain GAGVSQSPSNKVTEKGKDVELRCDPISGHTALYWYRQSLGQGLEFLIYFQGNSAPDKSGLPSDRFSAERTGGSVSTLTIQRTQQEDSAVYLCASSQGTAYTEAFFGQGTRLTVV.

This clone was seen just once. The chain is built from TRBV5-6 and TRBJ2-5; tentative D call: TRBD2 (6 bases). The CDR3 spans 16 residues. Between the trimmed V and J ends, which lost 2 bases and 1 base, there was a span of 15 bases. Germline V lookup: CDR1 SGHDT, CDR2 YYEEEE. Here the CDR3 DNA reads TGTGCCAGCAGCTTCGGGACTTCTCGGGTCCAAGAGACCCAGTACTTC. This codes for CASSFGTSRVQETQYF.

This chain connects TRBV7-2 to TRBJ2-5; either TRBD1 or TRBD2 may supply D (6 bases each). Germline values: CDR1 SGHTA, CDR2 FQGNSA. The CDR3 has 14 residues. V lost 3 bases to trimming and J lost 4 bases, with 12 bases between them. CDR3 loop: CASSFWGAGETQYF. DNA of the CDR3: TGTGCCAGCAGCTTCTGGGGGGCTGGAGAGACCCAGTACTTC.

This clone was recorded once. CDR3 amino acids: CASSQDGAGEEKLFF. The CDR3 DNA is TGCGCCAGCAGCCAAGATGGGGCAGGGGAGGAAAAACTGTTTTTT. The chain joins TRBV4-1 to TRBJ1-4; perhaps TRBD1 as D (6 bases). The germline V gene has CDR1 MGHRA and CDR2 YSYEKL. The CDR3 runs to 15 residues. V was trimmed by 0 bases and J by 8 bases, leaving 13 bases between them.

The chain recombines TRBV4-1 with TRBJ2-1, with 15 positions matching TRBD2. V dropped 6 bases and J dropped 9; count of bases not matched to a gene: 9. The CDR3 loop spans 16 amino acids. Per the germline V gene, CDR1 is MGHRA and CDR2 is YSYEKL. The chain's CDR3 is CASRSLGLAGGAEQFF. The DNA for the CDR3 is TGCGCCAGCAGGAGTTTAGGACTAGCGGGAGGGGCTGAGCAGTTCTTC.

The CDR3 DNA sequence: TGTGCCACAGGGTGGGCCACTTTTGAGCAGTACTTC. It yields the protein CATGWATFEQYF. The chain couples TRBV6-1 to TRBJ2-7, with D possibly TRBD1 on 5 matching bases. Trimming pared 10 bases from V and 7 bases from J, leaving 17 bases between. Germline CDR1 and CDR2: MNHNS and SASEGT. The length of the CDR3 is 12 residues.

The genes are TRBV7-3 and TRBJ2-7; TRBD2 matches 7 bases. V lost 0 bases and J lost 3; bases outside the gene matches: 2. The CDR3 totals 14 residues. Germline V lookup: CDR1 SGHTA, CDR2 FQGTGA. The CDR3, as DNA: TGTGCCAGCAGCTTAACCCGGACTAGCTACGAGCAGTACTTC. Encoded protein: CASSLTRTSYEQYF.

This clone was recorded at least ten times. The chain couples TRBV6-6 to TRBJ2-5; TRBD1 might be the D (6 bases). The CDR3 length is 12 residues. V was clipped by 8 bases and J by 3 bases, with 10 bases between them. Looked up from germline, CDR1 is MNHNY and CDR2 is SVGAGI (reference sequence). The CDR3 nucleotides are TGTGCCAGCCAGAACAGGGAAGAGACCCAGTACTTC. As protein: CASQNREETQYF.

The chain joins TRBV19 to TRBJ2-5; TRBD1 might be the D (8 bases). Germline V gene sequence: CDR1 LNHDA, CDR2 SQIVND (reference sequence). The CDR3 covers 14 residues. V lost 11 bases to trimming and J lost 4 bases, with 20 bases between them. This chain's CDR3 is CAVGRGTGTETQYF. CDR3 nucleotide sequence: TGTGCCGTAGGGAGGGGGACAGGCACAGAGACCCAGTACTTC.

This clone has just a few counts. CDR3 amino acids: CASSGARGGLETQYF. CDR3 bases: TGTGCCAGCAGCGGGGCAAGGGGGGGCCTAGAGACCCAGTACTTC. The gene calls are TRBV4-2 and TRBJ2-5; D possibly corresponds to TRBD2 (7 bases). CDR3 length: 15 amino acids. Trimming took 5 bases from V and 4 from J, leaving 17 bases between them. Germline CDR1 and CDR2: LGHNA and YNFKEQ.

The chain is built from TRBV4-1 and TRBJ2-2; 12 bases align to TRBD2. The germline V gene encodes CDR1 MGHRA and CDR2 YSYEKL. The V segment lost 0 bases and the J segment 1 base; nucleotides outside the gene matches: 3. The CDR3 runs 18 residues. This chain's CDR3 is CASSQDRGLAGNTGELFF. The CDR3 nucleotides read TGCGCCAGCAGCCAAGATCGGGGACTAGCGGGGAACACCGGGGAGCTGTTTTTT.

Remarks on this clone: A read error may be the cause here, since a much bigger clone is one base away. The chain recombines TRBV5-1 with TRBJ1-3, with no clear D. Germline V lookup: CDR1 SGHRS, CDR2 YFSETQ. This CDR3 is 14 amino acids long. V was trimmed by 2 bases and J by 0 bases, leaving 6 bases between them. In DNA, the CDR3 is TGCGCCAGCAGCTTAACAAACTCTGGAAACACCATATATTTT. Residues: CASSLTNSGNTIYF.

This clone was detected a few times. This chain links TRBV18 with TRBJ1-5, with D hard to call. Germline CDR1 and CDR2: KGHSH and LQKENI. The ends were cut back, 3 bases at V and 3 bases at J, with 6 bases in the middle. The CDR3 sequence is 13 residues long. The CDR3 reads CASSPNANQPQHF. In DNA, the CDR3 is TGTGCCAGCTCACCCAACGCCAATCAGCCCCAGCATTTT.

This clone was seen ten or more times. The chain is built from TRBV4-2 and TRBJ2-7; the match to TRBD2 covers 11 bases. Germline CDR1 reads LGHNA; CDR2 reads YNFKEQ. V was clipped by 1 base and J by 0 bases; unmatched bases: 8. This CDR3 is built from 18 residues. The CDR3 DNA follows: TGTGCCAGCAGCCAAGCCCTCACTAGCGGGAGTAACTCCTACGAGCAGTACTTC. Translated: CASSQALTSGSNSYEQYF.

This chain uses TRBV11-2 with TRBJ1-4; TRBD1 matches 7 bases. The V and J ends lost 3 bases and 0 bases, in that order; junction bases with no gene match: 1. The V gene's germline CDR1 is SGHAT and CDR2 FQNNGV. The CDR3 runs 15 residues. CDR3 loop: CASSLTGPTNEKLFF. DNA of the CDR3: TGTGCCAGCAGCTTGACAGGGCCAACTAATGAAAAACTGTTTTTT.

The rearrangement joins TRBV27 to TRBJ1-5; D is uncertain. The CDR3 is made up of 15 amino acids. V lost 4 bases and J lost 1, with 11 bases in between. Looked up from germline, CDR1 is MNHEY and CDR2 is SMNVEV (reference sequence). CDR3 sequence reads: CASSYSGVSNQPQHF. CDR3 nucleotide sequence: TGTGCCAGCAGTTATAGCGGGGTAAGCAATCAGCCCCAGCATTTT.

V usage is TRBV5-1 and J usage is TRBJ1-2, with D uncertain. V dropped 0 bases and J dropped 5 bases, with 14 bases sitting between them. Germline V gene data show CDR1 as SGHRS and CDR2 as YFSETQ. CDR3 length: 15 amino acids. Here the CDR3 DNA reads TGCGCCAGCAGCTTGGAGCAGACTCTCGTTTATGGCTACACCTTC. Translated, it gives CASSLEQTLVYGYTF.

The chain recombines TRBV9 with TRBJ2-2; 7 bases agree with TRBD1. With V trimmed by 4 bases and J by 3 bases, 18 bases remained unmatched. The V gene's germline CDR1 is SGDLS and CDR2 YYNGEE. The CDR3 loop spans 19 amino acids. For the CDR3, the DNA is TGTGCCAGCAGCCCCCACGAGGGGACAGTGCCTCTGGACACCGGGGAGCTGTTTTTT. Translation gives CASSPHEGTVPLDTGELFF. Full variable domain (rest looked up from reference TRBV9 and TRBJ2-2): DSGVTQTPKHLITATGQRVTLRCSPRSGDLSVYWYQQSLDQGLQFLIQYYNGEERAKGNILERFSAQQFPDLHSELNLSSLELGDSALYFCASSPHEGTVPLDTGELFFGEGSRLTVL.

The chain is built from TRBV29-1 and TRBJ2-4; possibly TRBD2 for D (6 bases). Between the trimmed V and J ends, which lost 7 bases and 1 base, there was a span of 14 bases. CDR3 length: 14 residues. Germline V gives CDR1 SQVTM, CDR2 ANQGSEA. This CDR3 reads CSGSVGGAKNIQYF. The CDR3 nucleotides are TGCAGCGGTTCTGTTGGGGGGGCCAAAAACATTCAGTACTTC.

A remark on this clone: Other DNA sequences within the sample encode an identical CDR3. This rearrangement joins TRBV7-2 to TRBJ1-2; 11 bases are shared with TRBD1. V shed 3 bases, J shed 4 bases, and the junction held 1 base outside the gene matches. This CDR3 is built from 14 residues. CDR1 SGHTA and CDR2 FQGNSA come from the germline V gene. The CDR3 DNA follows: TGTGCCAGCAGCTTGGGACAGGGGGGCTATGGCTACACCTTC. Protein: CASSLGQGGYGYTF.

The chain couples TRBV7-8 to TRBJ1-4; D gene unclear. Germline CDR1 and CDR2: SGHVS and FQNEAQ. The CDR3 loop spans 14 amino acids. Trimming removed 0 bases at V and 6 bases at J, with 8 bases between. Written as DNA, the CDR3 is TGTGCCAGCAGCTTAGCCGTTGTGGATGAAAAACTGTTTTTT. It yields the protein CASSLAVVDEKLFF.

Details on this clone: Additional DNA sequences in this sample encode the identical CDR3. The chain recombines TRBV27 with TRBJ1-4; 7 positions agree with TRBD1. This CDR3 is built from 12 residues. CDR1 and CDR2 (germline): MNHEY, SMNVEV (reference sequence). J lost 8 bases, V lost 3 bases, and 0 bases had no gene match. CDR3 bases: TGTGCCAGCAGTTTCAGGGGGGAAAAACTGTTTTTT. Its translation: CASSFRGEKLFF.